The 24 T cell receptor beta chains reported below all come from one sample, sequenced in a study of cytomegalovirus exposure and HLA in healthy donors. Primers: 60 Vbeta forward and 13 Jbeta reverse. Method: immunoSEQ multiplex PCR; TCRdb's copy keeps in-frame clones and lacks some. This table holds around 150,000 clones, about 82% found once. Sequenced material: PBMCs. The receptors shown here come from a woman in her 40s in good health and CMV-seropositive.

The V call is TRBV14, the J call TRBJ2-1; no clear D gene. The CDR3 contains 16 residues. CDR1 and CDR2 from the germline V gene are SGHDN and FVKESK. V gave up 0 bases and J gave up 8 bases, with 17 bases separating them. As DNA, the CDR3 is TGTGCCAGCAGCCAAGATCTTAGCTTTCTTTCCGATGAGCAGTTCTTC. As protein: CASSQDLSFLSDEQFF.

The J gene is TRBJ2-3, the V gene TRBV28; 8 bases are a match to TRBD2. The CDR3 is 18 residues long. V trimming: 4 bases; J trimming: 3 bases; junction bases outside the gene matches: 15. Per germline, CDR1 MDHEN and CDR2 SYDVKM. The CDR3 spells CASSSQPGLVVETDTQYF. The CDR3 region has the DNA TGTGCCAGCAGTTCCCAACCGGGACTAGTCGTGGAAACAGATACGCAGTATTTT.

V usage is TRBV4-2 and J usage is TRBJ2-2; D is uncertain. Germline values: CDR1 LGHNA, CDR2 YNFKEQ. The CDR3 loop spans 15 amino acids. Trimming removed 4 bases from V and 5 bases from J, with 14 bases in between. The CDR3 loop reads CASSPGPTLTGELFF. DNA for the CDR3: TGTGCCAGCAGCCCTGGCCCAACGTTGACCGGGGAGCTGTTTTTT.

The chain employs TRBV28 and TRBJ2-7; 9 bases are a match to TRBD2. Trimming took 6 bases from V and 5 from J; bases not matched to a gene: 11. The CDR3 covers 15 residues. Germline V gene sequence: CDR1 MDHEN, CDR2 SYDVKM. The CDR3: CASSSGAGGLNEQYF. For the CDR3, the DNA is TGTGCCAGCAGCTCCGGAGCGGGAGGCCTCAACGAGCAGTACTTC. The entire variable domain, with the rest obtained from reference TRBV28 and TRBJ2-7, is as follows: DVKVTQSSRYLVKRTGEKVFLECVQDMDHENMFWYRQDPGLGLRLIYFSYDVKMKEKGDIPEGYSVSREKKERFSLILESASTNQTSMYLCASSSGAGGLNEQYFGPGTRLTVT.

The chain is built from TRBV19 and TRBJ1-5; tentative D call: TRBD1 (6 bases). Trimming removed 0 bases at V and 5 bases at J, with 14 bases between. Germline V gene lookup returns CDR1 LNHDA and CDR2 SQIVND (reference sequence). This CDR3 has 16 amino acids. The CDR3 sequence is CASSIDGQSAYQPQHF. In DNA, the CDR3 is TGTGCCAGTAGTATAGACGGACAGTCCGCCTATCAGCCCCAGCATTTT.

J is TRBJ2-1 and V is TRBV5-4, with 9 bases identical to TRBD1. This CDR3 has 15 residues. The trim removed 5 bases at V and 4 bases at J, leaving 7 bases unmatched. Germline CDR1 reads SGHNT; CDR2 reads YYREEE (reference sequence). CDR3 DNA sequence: TGTGCCAGCAGGACCGACAGGGGGTTATACAATGAGCAGTTCTTC. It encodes CASRTDRGLYNEQFF.

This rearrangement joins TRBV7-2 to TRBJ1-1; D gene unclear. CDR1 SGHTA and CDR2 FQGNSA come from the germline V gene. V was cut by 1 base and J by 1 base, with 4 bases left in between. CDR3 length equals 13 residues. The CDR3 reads CASSLVQNTEAFF. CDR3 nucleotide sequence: TGTGCCAGCAGCTTAGTACAGAACACTGAAGCTTTCTTT.

For the CDR3, the DNA is TGTGCCAGCAGTCTCCGACAGATAATCTATGATGGCTACACCTTC. Translation gives CASSLRQIIYDGYTF. The chain recombines TRBV28 with TRBJ1-2, with D perhaps TRBD1 (5 bases). CDR1 is MDHEN, CDR2 SYDVKM, per germline. There are 15 residues in the CDR3. With 5 bases removed from V and 6 bases from J, the gap between germline ends came to 19 bases.

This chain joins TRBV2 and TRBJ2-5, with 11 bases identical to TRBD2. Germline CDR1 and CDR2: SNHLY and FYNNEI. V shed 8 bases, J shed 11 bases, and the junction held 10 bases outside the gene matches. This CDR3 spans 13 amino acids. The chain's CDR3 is CASLVLAGGPQYF. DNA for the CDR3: TGTGCCAGCCTCGTTCTAGCGGGAGGTCCGCAGTACTTC. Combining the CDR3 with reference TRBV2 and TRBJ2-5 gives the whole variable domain EPEVTQTPSHQVTQMGQEVILRCVPISNHLYFYWYRQILGQKVEFLVSFYNNEISEKSEIFDDQFSVERPDGSNFTLKIRSTKLEDSAMYFCASLVLAGGPQYFGPGTRLLVL.

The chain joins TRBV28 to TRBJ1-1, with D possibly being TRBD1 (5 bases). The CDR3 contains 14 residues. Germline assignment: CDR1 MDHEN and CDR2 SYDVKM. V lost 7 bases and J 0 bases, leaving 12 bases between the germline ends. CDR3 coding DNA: TGTGCCAGCACCCCTGGGGGGGTGAACACTGAAGCTTTCTTT. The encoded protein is CASTPGGVNTEAFF.

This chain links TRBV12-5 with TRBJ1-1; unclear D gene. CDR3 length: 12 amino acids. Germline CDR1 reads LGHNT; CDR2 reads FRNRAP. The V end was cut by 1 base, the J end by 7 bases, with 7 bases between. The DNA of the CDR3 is TGTGCTAGTGGTTTGGGGGCCAGTGAAGCTTTCTTT. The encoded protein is CASGLGASEAFF.

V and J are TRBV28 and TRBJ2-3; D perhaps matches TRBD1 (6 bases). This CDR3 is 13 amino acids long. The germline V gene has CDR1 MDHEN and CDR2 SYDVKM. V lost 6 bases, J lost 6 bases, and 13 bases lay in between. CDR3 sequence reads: CASRQTGPDTQYF. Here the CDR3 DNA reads TGTGCCAGCAGACAGACAGGACCGGATACGCAGTATTTT.

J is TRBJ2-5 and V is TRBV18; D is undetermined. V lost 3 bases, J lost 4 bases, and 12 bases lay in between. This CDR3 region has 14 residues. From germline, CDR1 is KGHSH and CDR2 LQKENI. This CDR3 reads CASSPSQPSETQYF. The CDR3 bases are TGTGCCAGCTCACCCTCACAACCCTCAGAGACCCAGTACTTC.

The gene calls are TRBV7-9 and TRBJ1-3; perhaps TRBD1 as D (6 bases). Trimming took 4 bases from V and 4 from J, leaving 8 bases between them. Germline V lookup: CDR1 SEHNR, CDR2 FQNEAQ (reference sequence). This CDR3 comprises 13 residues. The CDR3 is CASSSGQGNTIYF. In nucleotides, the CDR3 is TGTGCCAGCAGCTCTGGACAGGGAAACACCATATATTTT.

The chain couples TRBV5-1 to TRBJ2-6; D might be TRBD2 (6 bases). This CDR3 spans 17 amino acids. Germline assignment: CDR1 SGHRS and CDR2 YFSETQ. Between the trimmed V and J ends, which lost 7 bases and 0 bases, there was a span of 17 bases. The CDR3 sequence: CASGLGTFDSGANVLTF. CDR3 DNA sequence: TGCGCCAGCGGTTTAGGGACTTTCGACTCTGGGGCCAACGTCCTGACTTTC.

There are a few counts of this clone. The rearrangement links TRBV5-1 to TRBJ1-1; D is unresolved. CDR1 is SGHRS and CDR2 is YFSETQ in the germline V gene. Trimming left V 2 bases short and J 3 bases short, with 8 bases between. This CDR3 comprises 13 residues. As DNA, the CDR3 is TGCGCCAGCAGCTTCATGGAGTACACTGAAGCTTTCTTT. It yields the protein CASSFMEYTEAFF.

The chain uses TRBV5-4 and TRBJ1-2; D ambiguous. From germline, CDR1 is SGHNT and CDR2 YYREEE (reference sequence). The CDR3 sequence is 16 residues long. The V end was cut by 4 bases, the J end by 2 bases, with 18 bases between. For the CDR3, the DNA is TGTGCCAGCAGCCCATCAGGTGGCAGGAACAACTATGGCTACACCTTC. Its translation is CASSPSGGRNNYGYTF. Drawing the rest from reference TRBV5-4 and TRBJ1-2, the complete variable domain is ETGVTQSPTHLIKTRGQQVTLRCSSQSGHNTVSWYQQALGQGPQFIFQYYREEENGRGNFPPRFSGLQFPNYSSELNVNALELDDSALYLCASSPSGGRNNYGYTFGSGTRLTVV.

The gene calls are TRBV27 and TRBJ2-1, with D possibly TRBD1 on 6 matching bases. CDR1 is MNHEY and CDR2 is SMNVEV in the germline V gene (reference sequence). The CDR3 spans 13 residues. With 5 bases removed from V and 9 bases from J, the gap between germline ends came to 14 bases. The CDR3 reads CASSRTDISEQFF. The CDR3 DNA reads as TGTGCCAGCAGTCGGACAGATATTAGTGAGCAGTTCTTC.

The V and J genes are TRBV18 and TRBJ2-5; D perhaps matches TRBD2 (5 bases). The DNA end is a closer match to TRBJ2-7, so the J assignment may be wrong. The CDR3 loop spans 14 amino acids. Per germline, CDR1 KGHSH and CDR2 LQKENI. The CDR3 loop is CASSPPMIEGEQYF. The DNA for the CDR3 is TGTGCCAGCTCACCTCCAATGATAGAGGGCGAGCAGTACTTC.

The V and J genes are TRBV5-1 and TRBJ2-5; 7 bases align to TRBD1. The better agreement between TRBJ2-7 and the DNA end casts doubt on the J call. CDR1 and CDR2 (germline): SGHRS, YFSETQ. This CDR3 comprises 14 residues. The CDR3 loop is CASSLDRGSYEQYF. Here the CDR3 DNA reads TGCGCCAGCAGCTTGGACAGGGGATCCTACGAGCAGTACTTC.

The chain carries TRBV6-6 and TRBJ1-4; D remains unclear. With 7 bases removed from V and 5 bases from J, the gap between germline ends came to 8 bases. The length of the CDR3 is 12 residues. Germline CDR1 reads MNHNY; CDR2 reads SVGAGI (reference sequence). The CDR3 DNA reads TGTGCCAGCATTAGCGGGAATGAAAAACTGTTTTTT. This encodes CASISGNEKLFF.

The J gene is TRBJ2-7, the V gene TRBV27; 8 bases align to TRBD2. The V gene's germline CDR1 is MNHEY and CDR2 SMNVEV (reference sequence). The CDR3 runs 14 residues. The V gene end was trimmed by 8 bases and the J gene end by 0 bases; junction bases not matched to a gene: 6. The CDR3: CASHAGGASYEQYF. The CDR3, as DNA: TGTGCCAGCCACGCCGGGGGGGCCTCCTACGAGCAGTACTTC.

The CDR3, as DNA: TGTGCCAGCAGCGTAGTTTCCAGGGGTACAACAGATACGCAGTATTTT. It is translated as CASSVVSRGTTDTQYF. The gene calls are TRBV9 and TRBJ2-3, with D perhaps matching TRBD1 (6 bases). Germline loops: CDR1 SGDLS, CDR2 YYNGEE. The CDR3 runs 16 residues. The V end lost 0 bases, the J end lost 3 bases, and 14 bases lay between the germline ends.

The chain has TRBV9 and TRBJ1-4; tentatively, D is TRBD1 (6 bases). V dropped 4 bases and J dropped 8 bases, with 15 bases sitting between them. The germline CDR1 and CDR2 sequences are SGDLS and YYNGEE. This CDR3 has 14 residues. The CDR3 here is CASSLAGAGEKLFF. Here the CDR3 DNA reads TGTGCCAGCAGCTTGGCGGGGGCAGGAGAAAAACTGTTTTTT.